This passage covers 25 T cell receptor beta chains from one sample sequenced in a study of blood T cell repertoires in COVID-19. This table comes from immunoSEQ multiplex PCR, and its TCRdb copy is limited to in-frame clones, with some not included. The sample holds about 180,000 clones, roughly 90% seen once. Sequenced input: peripheral blood. The receptor source for this set is a man between 65 and 85 years old with active or convalescent COVID-19.

Remarks on this clone: One end of the junction is discordant with germline, which a read error may explain. The chain carries TRBV20-1 and TRBJ1-2; D ambiguous. There are 11 residues in the CDR3. Germline values: CDR1 DFQATT, CDR2 SNEGSKA (reference sequence). The DNA of the CDR3 is TGCAGTGCTAGAGCTCCCCAGGTTCCAATCTTC. Amino acids: CSARAPQVPIF.

V and J are TRBV9 and TRBJ2-6, with D unclear. The CDR3 contains 18 residues. V shed 1 base and J shed 4 bases, with 18 bases lying between them. CDR1 is SGDLS, CDR2 YYNGEE, per germline. CDR3 sequence: CASSVTTSPPLGANVLTF. The CDR3 DNA is TGTGCCAGCAGCGTAACGACAAGCCCTCCTCTCGGGGCCAACGTCCTGACTTTC.

The CDR3 region is CASRGPLSSYEQYF. The CDR3 nucleotides read TGTGCCAGCAGGGGGCCCTTGAGCTCCTACGAGCAGTACTTC. This chain uses TRBV7-2 with TRBJ2-7; D is perhaps TRBD1 (5 bases). Germline V CDR1 and CDR2: SGHTA, FQGNSA. The V end lost 6 bases, the J end lost 0 bases, and 12 bases lay between the germline ends. The CDR3 loop spans 14 amino acids.

V usage is TRBV9 and J usage is TRBJ2-5; 9 nucleotides agree with TRBD2. The trim removed 0 bases at V and 5 bases at J, leaving 14 bases unmatched. CDR1 and CDR2 (germline): SGDLS, YYNGEE. This CDR3 has 18 residues. The CDR3 spells CASSVGAAPGLARETQYF. The CDR3 DNA sequence: TGTGCCAGCAGCGTAGGGGCAGCTCCGGGACTAGCACGGGAGACCCAGTACTTC.

The rearrangement links TRBV7-2 to TRBJ1-5; a weak D match, TRBD1 (5 bases). V dropped 2 bases and J dropped 3 bases, with 11 bases sitting between them. Germline CDR1 reads SGHTA; CDR2 reads FQGNSA. The CDR3 loop spans 15 amino acids. CDR3 in DNA: TGTGCCAGCAGCTTATCACAGGTGTCCAATCAGCCCCAGCATTTT. Protein: CASSLSQVSNQPQHF.

This clone was seen a few times. The chain has TRBV6-6 and TRBJ1-5; TRBD1 might be the D (5 bases). V lost 4 bases and J 0 bases, leaving 10 bases between the germline ends. The CDR3 runs to 15 residues. Germline lookup yields CDR1 MNHNY and CDR2 SVGAGI (reference sequence). The CDR3 DNA is TGTGCCAGCAGTTTCGACAGTCTTAGCAATCAGCCCCAGCATTTT. Translated: CASSFDSLSNQPQHF.

The chain recombines TRBV6-5 with TRBJ1-4; TRBD1 agrees at 7 bases. Unmatched junction bases numbered 6, after V lost 6 bases and J lost 8 bases. This CDR3 contains 13 residues. The germline CDR1 and CDR2 sequences are MNHEY and SVGAGI. CDR3 in amino acids: CASRRQGAEKLFF. The CDR3 region has the DNA TGTGCCAGCAGGAGACAGGGCGCCGAAAAACTGTTTTTT.

The V call is TRBV6-2 or TRBV6-3, the J call TRBJ2-7, with 8 nucleotides matching TRBD2. CDR1 is MNHEY and CDR2 is SVGEGT in the germline V gene. The V segment lost 5 bases and the J segment 1 base; nucleotides outside the gene matches: 10. This CDR3 has 16 amino acids. As DNA, the CDR3 is TGTGCCAGCAGTCACCGGGGGGGTACTATATCCTACGAGCAGTACTTC. This gives the protein CASSHRGGTISYEQYF.

This clone showed up just a few times. V gene TRBV27 combines with J gene TRBJ1-2, with TRBD1 matching over 7 bases. The CDR3 totals 16 residues. Losses at the gene ends were 7 bases for V and 6 bases for J; bases not matched to a gene: 17. Germline CDR1 MNHEY, CDR2 SMNVEV (reference sequence). The DNA of the CDR3 is TGTGCCAGCAAGCAGACAGGGCGGGGCGTCTTACATGGCTACACCTTC. As protein: CASKQTGRGVLHGYTF.

The rearrangement uses TRBV3-1 (or the pseudogene TRBV3-2) and TRBJ1-1; D is possibly TRBD1 (5 bases). This CDR3 is built from 13 residues. CDR1 is LGHDT and CDR2 is YNNKEL in the germline V gene (reference sequence). V was trimmed by 4 bases and J by 5 bases, leaving 11 bases between them. The CDR3 region is CASSRGRETEAFF. The CDR3 region has the DNA TGTGCCAGCAGCCGGGGCAGGGAAACTGAAGCTTTCTTT.

The chain links TRBV19 to TRBJ1-5; TRBD1 matches at 8 bases. The J segment lost 6 bases and the V segment lost 11 bases, leaving 12 bases of the junction unmatched. Per the germline V gene, CDR1 is LNHDA and CDR2 is SQIVND (reference sequence). The CDR3 has 14 amino acids. CDR3 coding DNA: TGTGCCGTAAAAGGACAGGGACGTGGTCAGCCCCAGCATTTT. This encodes CAVKGQGRGQPQHF.

The chain has TRBV19 and TRBJ1-2; 10 bases are shared with TRBD1. The CDR3 has 15 residues. Losses at the gene ends were 5 bases for V and 3 bases for J; bases not matched to a gene: 6. The V gene's germline CDR1 is LNHDA and CDR2 SQIVND (reference sequence). The CDR3 coding sequence is TGTGCCAGTAGTTCTCCCGGGACAGGGGACTATGGCTACACCTTC. This gives the protein CASSSPGTGDYGYTF.

This clone was seen only once. The chain links TRBV27 to TRBJ2-3; 9 nucleotides align to TRBD2. CDR1 is MNHEY and CDR2 is SMNVEV in the germline V gene (reference sequence). There are 16 residues in the CDR3. J gave up 5 bases and V 2 bases, and 8 bases lay outside the gene matches. DNA of the CDR3: TGTGCCAGCAGTTTAGGATTAGCGGGGGCCCGAGATACGCAGTATTTT. Translated, it gives CASSLGLAGARDTQYF.

The CDR3 is CSAPGWEKLFF. DNA for the CDR3: TGCAGTGCCCCAGGCTGGGAAAAACTGTTTTTT. The chain employs TRBV20-1 and TRBJ1-4, with D unresolved. With 6 bases removed from V and 8 bases from J, the gap between germline ends came to 10 bases. The CDR3 length is 11 residues. CDR1 DFQATT and CDR2 SNEGSKA come from the germline V gene (reference sequence).

The V call is TRBV18, the J call TRBJ2-7; 8 nucleotides agree with TRBD2. This CDR3 comprises 15 residues. CDR1 and CDR2 from the germline V gene are KGHSH and LQKENI. After removal of 0 bases from V and 3 bases from J, the junction contained 4 bases not matched to a gene. The CDR3 is CASSPPLAGLYEQYF. In nucleotides, the CDR3 is TGTGCCAGCTCACCACCGCTAGCGGGCCTCTACGAGCAGTACTTC.

This chain uses TRBV30 with TRBJ1-1, with D unclear. There are 17 residues in the CDR3. With 4 bases removed from V and 2 bases from J, the gap between germline ends came to 23 bases. Germline-derived CDR1 and CDR2 are GTSNPN and SVGIG (reference sequence). CDR3: CAWTGNRAPYSNTEAFF. DNA for the CDR3: TGTGCCTGGACCGGGAACCGGGCCCCTTACAGCAACACTGAAGCTTTCTTT.

V and J are TRBV5-1 and TRBJ1-5, with D perhaps matching TRBD1 (5 bases). Between the trimmed V and J ends, which lost 2 bases and 4 bases, there was a span of 13 bases. Germline CDR1 and CDR2: SGHRS and YFSETQ. The CDR3 consists of 15 residues. CDR3 DNA: TGCGCCAGCAGCTTTACAGGAGGGGTAAATCAGCCCCAGCATTTT. It yields the protein CASSFTGGVNQPQHF. Combining the CDR3 with reference TRBV5-1 and TRBJ1-5 gives the whole variable domain KAGVTQTPRYLIKTRGQQVTLSCSPISGHRSVSWYQQTPGQGLQFLFEYFSETQRNKGNFPGRFSGRQFSNSRSEMNVSTLELGDSALYLCASSFTGGVNQPQHFGDGTRLSIL.

The chain recombines TRBV14 with TRBJ1-6; D is unclear. Trimming removed 4 bases at V and 7 bases at J, with 14 bases between. In germline, CDR1 is SGHDN, CDR2 FVKESK. The CDR3 sequence is 15 residues long. In DNA form, the CDR3 reads TGTGCCAGCAGCCGAAATGCAGGCTCAAATTCACCCCTCCACTTT. It specifies CASSRNAGSNSPLHF.

V usage is TRBV11-2 and J usage is TRBJ1-1, with TRBD1 identical over 11 bases. Germline values: CDR1 SGHAT, CDR2 FQNNGV. Trimming cost V 6 bases and J 6 bases; bases outside gene matches: 6. This CDR3 region has 14 residues. The CDR3 protein is CASRSGQGAPEAFF. CDR3 nucleotide sequence: TGTGCCAGCAGGTCTGGACAGGGGGCACCTGAAGCTTTCTTT.

The J gene is TRBJ2-3, the V gene TRBV9; 11 nucleotides align to TRBD1. After removal of 0 bases from V and 3 bases from J, the junction contained 3 bases not matched to a gene. The CDR3 extends over 16 amino acids. Germline V gene data show CDR1 as SGDLS and CDR2 as YYNGEE. CDR3 DNA: TGTGCCAGCAGCGTAGAGGGGACAGGGGGGACAGATACGCAGTATTTT. This sequence encodes CASSVEGTGGTDTQYF.

The rearrangement links TRBV24-1 to TRBJ2-5, with D possibly TRBD2 on 5 matching bases. Deletions cut 3 bases from V and 2 bases from J, with 12 bases between. CDR1 KGHDR and CDR2 SFDVKD come from the germline V gene. The CDR3 loop spans 15 amino acids. The CDR3 region has the DNA TGTGCCACCAGTGATCCCCGGGGAATTCAAGAGACCCAGTACTTC. This translates into CATSDPRGIQETQYF.

The chain combines TRBV4-1 with TRBJ1-2, with a weak D call TRBD1 (5 bases). The CDR3 contains 14 residues. The V end was cut by 0 bases, the J end by 7 bases, with 12 bases between. CDR1 is MGHRA, CDR2 YSYEKL, per germline. The DNA for the CDR3 is TGCGCCAGCAGCCAAGAGGCGGCGGGGGGTGGCTACACCTTC. Translating it yields CASSQEAAGGGYTF.

V is TRBV7-8 and J is TRBJ1-1; a possible D gene is TRBD1 (5 bases). V was pared by 4 bases and J by 1 base, with 19 bases between. This CDR3 is 17 amino acids long. CDR1 SGHVS and CDR2 FQNEAQ come from the germline V gene. The CDR3 loop is CASSSRTPKAGNTEAFF. Here the CDR3 DNA reads TGTGCCAGCAGCTCCCGGACACCTAAGGCAGGGAACACTGAAGCTTTCTTT.

The rearrangement uses TRBV2 and TRBJ2-1; TRBD2 matches 15 bases. V was clipped by 4 bases and J by 9 bases; unmatched bases: 1. This CDR3 region has 14 residues. From germline, CDR1 is SNHLY and CDR2 FYNNEI. This CDR3 reads CASSGGLAGGEQFF. The CDR3 nucleotides are TGTGCCAGCAGTGGGGGACTAGCGGGAGGTGAGCAGTTCTTC.

CDR3 nucleotides: TGTGCCAGCAGCTTACGCGTCGATCAGCCCCAGCATTTT. This gives the protein CASSLRVDQPQHF. This chain connects TRBV7-9 to TRBJ1-5, with unresolved D. Per the germline V gene, CDR1 is SEHNR and CDR2 is FQNEAQ (reference sequence). This CDR3 region has 13 residues. The V end was cut by 2 bases, the J end by 5 bases, with 7 bases between.